The rows below give T cell receptor beta chains drawn from one sample of a study of control samples from healthy donors and cancer patients. Assay used: immunoSEQ multiplex PCR; TCRdb lists only in-frame clones, some missing. The table shows 150,000 or so clones, with about 93% occurring only once. The sample consisted of PBMCs. These TCRs come from a man aged 55 to 70 with colorectal cancer. The CDR3 runs from the conserved cysteine through the conserved F or W. D genes are given only for firm matches. The size of a clone is reported for some rows only, either as once, few or many, or as a class for expanded clones.

NA	TRBV7-6	TRBJ2-2	once	TGTGCCAGCAGCTTATGGGCTAGTTATACCGAGGAGCTGTTTTTT	CASSLWASYTEELFF
NA	TRBV11-3	TRBJ2-2	NA	TGTGCCAGCACGGGATCGAACACCGGGGAGCTGTTTTTT	CASTGSNTGELFF
TRBD1	TRBV27	TRBJ1-6	NA	TGTGCCAGCAGTACAGGGGGGGCCGATAATTCACCCCTCCACTTT	CASSTGGADNSPLHF
NA	TRBV6-5	TRBJ1-1	NA	TGTGCCAGCAGTCCCCTCCCCAGGGACGCCACTGAAGCTTTCTTT	CASSPLPRDATEAFF
NA	TRBV6-6	TRBJ2-7	NA	TGTGCCAGCAGTTATGGGGGCTCCTACGAGCAGTACTTC	CASSYGGSYEQYF
TRBD2	TRBV5-6	TRBJ2-3	once	TGTGCCAGCAGCCTGGGACTAGCGGGCACAGATACGCAGTATTTT	CASSLGLAGTDTQYF
NA	TRBV5-6	TRBJ2-5	NA	TGTGCCAGCAGCTCGATACACCTTTCTCAAGAGACCCAGTACTTC	CASSSIHLSQETQYF
NA	TRBV18	TRBJ1-3	NA	TGTGCCAGCTCACCAAGTTGGGGGCCTGGAAACACCATATATTTT	CASSPSWGPGNTIYF
NA	TRBV9	TRBJ1-1	once	TGTGCCAGCAGCGTCCCTGGGGGCCGTGAAGCTTTCTTT	CASSVPGGREAFF
NA	TRBV7-2	TRBJ1-5	NA	TGTGCCAGCAGCTTAGGCGGACAGTCCAATCAGCCCCAGCATTTT	CASSLGGQSNQPQHF
NA	TRBV7-9	TRBJ2-3	NA	TGTGCCAGCAGCCCACCCCTCACAGATACGCAGTATTTT	CASSPPLTDTQYF
NA	TRBV11-2	TRBJ1-6	NA	TGTGCCAGCATCGGGAGGTCAGGAAATTCACCCCTCCACTTT	CASIGRSGNSPLHF
NA	TRBV3-1/TRBV3-2	TRBJ1-2	few	TGTGCCAGCAGCAAAGAGGGGATTACTAACTATGGCTACACCTTC	CASSKEGITNYGYTF
NA	TRBV7-9	TRBJ1-1	once	TGTGCCAGCAGCTTATGGTTAGGGAAGGATCGGAACACTGAAGCTTTCTTT	CASSLWLGKDRNTEAFF
NA	TRBV10-3	TRBJ2-6	NA	TGTGCCATCAGTGAGCTGGGGTCTGGGGCCAACGTCCTGACTTTC	CAISELGSGANVLTF
TRBD2	TRBV19	TRBJ2-7	once	TGTGCCAGTAGTCTCCTAGCGGGGCCCCCAACCTACGAGCAGTACTTC	CASSLLAGPPTYEQYF
NA	TRBV4-2	TRBJ2-6	NA	TGTGCCAGCAGCCCCGACGATACCAGGACAGCGAGCTCTGGGGCCAACGTCCTGACTTTC	CASSPDDTRTASSGANVLTF
NA	TRBV4-2	TRBJ2-1	once	TGTGCCAGCAGCCAAGGACTGGTTCCTTACAATGAGCAGTTCTTC	CASSQGLVPYNEQFF
NA	TRBV24-1	TRBJ2-5	once	TGTGCCACCAGTGATGGACCCGGGGAGACCCAGTACTTC	CATSDGPGETQYF
NA	TRBV7-9	TRBJ2-5	NA	TGTGCCAGCAGCTCAGAGGCAGGGCCCCCCGAGACCCAGTACTTC	CASSSEAGPPETQYF
NA	TRBV6-2/TRBV6-3	TRBJ2-7	few	TGTGCCAGCAGCCCGCAATACGAGCAGTACTTC	CASSPQYEQYF
TRBD2	TRBV3-1/TRBV3-2	TRBJ2-3	NA	TGTGCCAGCAGCCAAGATATGGGGCTAGCGGGGGGGCCTCGGCAGGCAGATACGCAGTATTTT	CASSQDMGLAGGPRQADTQYF
NA	TRBV5-5	TRBJ2-1	NA	TGTGCCAGCAGCTTGGGACCCCAGTCCTACAATGAGCAGTTCTTC	CASSLGPQSYNEQFF
NA	TRBV4-3	TRBJ2-1	NA	TGCGCCAGCAGCCAAGATGGGCTAGTGGGGAATGAGCAGTTCTTC	CASSQDGLVGNEQFF
NA	TRBV9	TRBJ2-3	NA	TGTGCCAGCAGCGTAGGGAGGGCTGGCACAGATACGCAGTATTTT	CASSVGRAGTDTQYF
NA	TRBV19	TRBJ1-1	NA	TGTGCCAGTAGTATACTACAGGTGAACACTGAAGCTTTCTTT	CASSILQVNTEAFF
NA	TRBV11-2	TRBJ1-5	NA	TGTGCCAGCAGCTTAGATAGGGGGGGGCGGCCCCAGCATTTT	CASSLDRGGRPQHF
NA	TRBV6-1	TRBJ1-2	once	TGTGCCAGCAGTGAACAAGTAGGGGTAAACTATGGCTACACCTTC	CASSEQVGVNYGYTF
NA	TRBV27	TRBJ1-2	NA	TGTGCCAGCAGTCACACTGGGTTACCCGGTGGCTACACCTTC	CASSHTGLPGGYTF
NA	TRBV19	TRBJ2-7	NA	TGTGCCAGTAGTATTGGTGTCAGGACCTACGAGCAGTACTTC	CASSIGVRTYEQYF
NA	TRBV24-1	TRBJ2-1	once	TGTGCCACCAGTGGCGGGTTCTCCTACAATGAGCAGTTCTTC	CATSGGFSYNEQFF